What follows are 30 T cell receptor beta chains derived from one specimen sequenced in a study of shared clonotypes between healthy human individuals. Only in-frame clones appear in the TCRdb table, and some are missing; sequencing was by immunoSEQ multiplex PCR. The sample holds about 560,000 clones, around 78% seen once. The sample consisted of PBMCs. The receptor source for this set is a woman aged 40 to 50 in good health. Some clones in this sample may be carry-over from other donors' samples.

As DNA, the CDR3 is TGTGCCAGCAGCTTAGAACGAGGGGTCTTAGCCAAAAACATTCAGTACTTC. Translating it yields CASSLERGVLAKNIQYF. This sequence joins TRBV7-8 and TRBJ2-4, with D tentatively TRBD1 or TRBD2 (5 bases each). Trimming took 1 base from V and 0 from J, leaving 13 bases between them. Per the germline V gene, CDR1 is SGHVS and CDR2 is FQNEAQ. The CDR3 extends over 17 amino acids.

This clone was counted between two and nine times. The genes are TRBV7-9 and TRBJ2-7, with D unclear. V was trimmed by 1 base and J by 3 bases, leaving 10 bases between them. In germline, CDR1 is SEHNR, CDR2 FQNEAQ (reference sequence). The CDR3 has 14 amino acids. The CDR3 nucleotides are TGTGCCAGCAGCTTAGTTGACACTCACTACGAGCAGTACTTC. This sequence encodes CASSLVDTHYEQYF.

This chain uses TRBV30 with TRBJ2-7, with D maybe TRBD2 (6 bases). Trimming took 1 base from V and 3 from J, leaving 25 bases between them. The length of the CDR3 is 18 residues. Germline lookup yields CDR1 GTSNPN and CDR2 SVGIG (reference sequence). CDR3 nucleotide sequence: TGTGCCTGGAGTGCAAATCATCCGCTAGCGAGAACCTACTACGAGCAGTACTTC. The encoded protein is CAWSANHPLARTYYEQYF.

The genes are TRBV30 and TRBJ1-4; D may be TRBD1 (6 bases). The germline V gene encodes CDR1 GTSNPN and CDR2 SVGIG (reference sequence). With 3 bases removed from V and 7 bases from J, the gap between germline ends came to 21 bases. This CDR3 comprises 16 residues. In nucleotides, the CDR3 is TGTGCCTGGAGGGAACAGGGCTTGAAGATTGGTGAAAAACTGTTTTTT. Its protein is CAWREQGLKIGEKLFF.

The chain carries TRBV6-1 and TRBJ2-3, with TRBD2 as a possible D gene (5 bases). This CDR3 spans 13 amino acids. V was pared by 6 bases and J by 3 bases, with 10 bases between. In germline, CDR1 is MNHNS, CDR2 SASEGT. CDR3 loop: CASSRDRTDTQYF. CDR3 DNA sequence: TGTGCCAGCAGCCGGGATAGAACAGATACGCAGTATTTT.

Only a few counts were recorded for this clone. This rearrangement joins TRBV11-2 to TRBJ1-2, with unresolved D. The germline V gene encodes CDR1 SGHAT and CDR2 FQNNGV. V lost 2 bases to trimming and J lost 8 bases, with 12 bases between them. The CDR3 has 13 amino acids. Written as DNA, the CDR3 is TGTGCCAGCAGCTTAATGTTGGGAAGCGGCTACACCTTC. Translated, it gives CASSLMLGSGYTF.

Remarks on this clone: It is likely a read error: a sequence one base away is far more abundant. The chain's CDR3 is CASSRYQETQYF. The CDR3 nucleotides read TGTGCCAGCAGTCGGTACCAAGAGACCCAGTACTTC. The gene calls are TRBV7-6 and TRBJ2-5; D gene unclear. Between the trimmed V and J ends, which lost 6 bases and 0 bases, there was a span of 5 bases. The germline gives CDR1 SGHVS, CDR2 FNYEAQ. This CDR3 has 12 residues.

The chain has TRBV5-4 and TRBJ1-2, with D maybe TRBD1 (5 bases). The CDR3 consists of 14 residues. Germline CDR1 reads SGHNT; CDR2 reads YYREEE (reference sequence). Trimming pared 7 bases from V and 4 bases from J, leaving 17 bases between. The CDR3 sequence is CASRILGQFYGYTF. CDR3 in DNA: TGTGCCAGCCGCATTCTAGGACAATTCTATGGCTACACCTTC. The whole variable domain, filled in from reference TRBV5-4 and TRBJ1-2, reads ETGVTQSPTHLIKTRGQQVTLRCSSQSGHNTVSWYQQALGQGPQFIFQYYREEENGRGNFPPRFSGLQFPNYSSELNVNALELDDSALYLCASRILGQFYGYTFGSGTRLTVV.

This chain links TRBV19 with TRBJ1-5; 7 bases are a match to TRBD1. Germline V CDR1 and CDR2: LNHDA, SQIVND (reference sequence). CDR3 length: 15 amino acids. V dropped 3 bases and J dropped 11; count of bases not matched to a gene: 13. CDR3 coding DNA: TGTGCCAGTAGTATCCGGACAGGACGAAACTGGGCCCAGCATTTT. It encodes CASSIRTGRNWAQHF.

As DNA, the CDR3 is TGTGCCAGCAGTGAAGGTGGGAGAGTGTACAATGAGCAGTTCTTC. Its translation is CASSEGGRVYNEQFF. The chain is built from TRBV25-1 and TRBJ2-1; perhaps TRBD2 as D (5 bases). This CDR3 region has 15 residues. Deletions cut 2 bases from V and 4 bases from J, with 12 bases between. In germline, CDR1 is MGHDK, CDR2 SYGVNS.

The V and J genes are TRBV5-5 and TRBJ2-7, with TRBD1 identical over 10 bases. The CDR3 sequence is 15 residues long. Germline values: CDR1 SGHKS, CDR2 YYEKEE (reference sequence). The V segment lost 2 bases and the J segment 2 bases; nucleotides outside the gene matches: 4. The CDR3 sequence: CASSLAGTGAYEQYF. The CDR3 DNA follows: TGTGCCAGCAGCTTAGCCGGGACAGGGGCCTACGAGCAGTACTTC.

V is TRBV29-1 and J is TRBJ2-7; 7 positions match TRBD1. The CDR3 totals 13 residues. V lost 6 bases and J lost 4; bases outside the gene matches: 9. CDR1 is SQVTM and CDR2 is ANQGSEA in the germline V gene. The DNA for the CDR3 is TGCAGCGTCTGGTCCCGGGACAGTTACGAGCAGTACTTC. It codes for CSVWSRDSYEQYF.

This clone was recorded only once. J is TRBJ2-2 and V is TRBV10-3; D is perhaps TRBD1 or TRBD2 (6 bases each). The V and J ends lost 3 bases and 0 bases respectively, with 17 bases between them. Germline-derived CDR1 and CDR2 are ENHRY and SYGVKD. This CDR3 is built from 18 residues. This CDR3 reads CAISDQGRGRTNTGELFF. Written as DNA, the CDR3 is TGTGCCATCAGTGATCAGGGGCGGGGCCGAACGAACACCGGGGAGCTGTTTTTT.

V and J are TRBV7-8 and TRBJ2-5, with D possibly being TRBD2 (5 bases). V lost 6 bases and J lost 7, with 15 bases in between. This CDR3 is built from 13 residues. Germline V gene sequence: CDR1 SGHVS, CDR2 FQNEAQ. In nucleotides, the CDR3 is TGTGCCAGCAGTCTACCGGGGTTTTGGACCCAGTACTTC. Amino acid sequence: CASSLPGFWTQYF.

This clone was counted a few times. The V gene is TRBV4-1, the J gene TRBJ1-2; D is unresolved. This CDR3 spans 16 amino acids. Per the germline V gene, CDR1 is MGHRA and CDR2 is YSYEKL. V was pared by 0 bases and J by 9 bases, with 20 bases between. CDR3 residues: CASSQEHRVSDYCYTF. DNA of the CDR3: TGCGCCAGCAGCCAAGAACATCGGGTATCGGATTATTGCTACACCTTC.

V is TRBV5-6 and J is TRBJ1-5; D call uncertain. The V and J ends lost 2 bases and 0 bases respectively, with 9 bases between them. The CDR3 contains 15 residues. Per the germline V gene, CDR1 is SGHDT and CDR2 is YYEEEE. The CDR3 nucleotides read TGTGCCAGCAGCTTCGGCATACCTAGCAATCAGCCCCAGCATTTT. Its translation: CASSFGIPSNQPQHF. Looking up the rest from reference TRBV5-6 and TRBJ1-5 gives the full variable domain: DAGVTQSPTHLIKTRGQQVTLRCSPKSGHDTVSWYQQALGQGPQFIFQYYEEEERQRGNFPDRFSGHQFPNYSSELNVNALLLGDSALYLCASSFGIPSNQPQHFGDGTRLSIL.

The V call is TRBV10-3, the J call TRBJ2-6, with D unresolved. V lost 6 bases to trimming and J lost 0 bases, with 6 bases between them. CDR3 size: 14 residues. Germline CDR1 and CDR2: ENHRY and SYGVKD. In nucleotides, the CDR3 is TGTGCCATCAGGGGCAGCTCTGGGGCCAACGTCCTGACTTTC. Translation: CAIRGSSGANVLTF.

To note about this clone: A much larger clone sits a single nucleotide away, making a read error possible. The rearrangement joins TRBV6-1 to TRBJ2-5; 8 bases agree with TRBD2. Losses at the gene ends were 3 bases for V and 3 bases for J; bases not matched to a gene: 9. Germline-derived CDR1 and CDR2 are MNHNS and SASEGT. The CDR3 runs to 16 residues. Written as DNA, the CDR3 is TGTGCCAGCAGTGAGGGGGGTAGCGGGGTAAAAGAGACCCAGTACTTC. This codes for CASSEGGSGVKETQYF.

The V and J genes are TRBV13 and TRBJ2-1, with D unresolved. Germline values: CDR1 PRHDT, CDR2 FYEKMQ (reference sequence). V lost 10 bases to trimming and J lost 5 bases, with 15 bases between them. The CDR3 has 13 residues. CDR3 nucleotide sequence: TGTGCCAACCACCTACTACCGGACAATGAGCAGTTCTTC. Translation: CANHLLPDNEQFF.

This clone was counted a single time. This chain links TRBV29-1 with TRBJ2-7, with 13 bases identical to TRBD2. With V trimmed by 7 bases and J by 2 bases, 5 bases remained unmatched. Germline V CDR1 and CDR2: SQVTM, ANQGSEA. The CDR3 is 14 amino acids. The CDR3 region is CSALGLAGPYEQYF. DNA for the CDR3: TGCAGCGCCCTGGGACTAGCGGGGCCCTACGAGCAGTACTTC.

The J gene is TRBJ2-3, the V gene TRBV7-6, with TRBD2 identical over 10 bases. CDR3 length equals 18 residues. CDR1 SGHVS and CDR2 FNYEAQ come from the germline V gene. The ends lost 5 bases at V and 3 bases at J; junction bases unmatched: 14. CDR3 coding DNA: TGTGCCAGCAGCCGGACCCCGAGCGGGAGGGCTGGAACAGATACGCAGTATTTT. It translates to CASSRTPSGRAGTDTQYF.

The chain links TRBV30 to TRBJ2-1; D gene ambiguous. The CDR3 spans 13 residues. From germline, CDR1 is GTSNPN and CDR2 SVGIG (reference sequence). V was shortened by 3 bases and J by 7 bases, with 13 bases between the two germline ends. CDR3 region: CAWRGYSPNEQFF. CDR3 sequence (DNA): TGTGCCTGGAGAGGGTACAGCCCGAATGAGCAGTTCTTC.

Here the CDR3 reads CASSLSTKNTEAFF. The CDR3 DNA reads TGTGCCAGCAGTTTATCCACGAAAAACACTGAAGCTTTCTTT. The V gene is TRBV27, the J gene TRBJ1-1; D is uncertain. Trimming took 0 bases from V and 2 from J, leaving 7 bases between them. Germline V gene data show CDR1 as MNHEY and CDR2 as SMNVEV (reference sequence). The CDR3 spans 14 residues.

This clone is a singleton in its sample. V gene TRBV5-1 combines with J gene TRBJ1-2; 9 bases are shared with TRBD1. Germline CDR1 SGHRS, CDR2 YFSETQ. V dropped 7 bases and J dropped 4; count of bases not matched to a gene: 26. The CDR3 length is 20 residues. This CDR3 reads CASGNTIGIRRDRVAYGYTF. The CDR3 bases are TGCGCCAGCGGAAACACCATTGGGATAAGACGGGACAGGGTGGCCTATGGCTACACCTTC.

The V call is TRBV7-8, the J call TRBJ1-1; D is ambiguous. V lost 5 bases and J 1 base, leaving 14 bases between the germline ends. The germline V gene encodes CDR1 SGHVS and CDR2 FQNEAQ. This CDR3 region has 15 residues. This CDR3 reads CASSRSLITNTEAFF. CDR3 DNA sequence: TGTGCCAGCAGCCGGAGTTTGATTACGAACACTGAAGCTTTCTTT. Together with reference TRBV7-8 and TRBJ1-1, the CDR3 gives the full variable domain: GAGVSQSPRYKVAKRGQDVALRCDPISGHVSLFWYQQALGQGPEFLTYFQNEAQLDKSGLPSDRFFAERPEGSVSTLKIQRTQQEDSAVYLCASSRSLITNTEAFFGQGTRLTVV.

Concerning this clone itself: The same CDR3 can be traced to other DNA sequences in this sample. The CDR3 protein is CASSFPNQPQHF. DNA of the CDR3: TGTGCCAGCAGTTTCCCTAATCAGCCCCAGCATTTT. The rearrangement uses TRBV27 and TRBJ1-5; D is unclear. Germline CDR1 is MNHEY and CDR2 is SMNVEV (reference sequence). V dropped 3 bases and J dropped 4 bases, with 4 bases sitting between them. The CDR3 sequence is 12 residues long.

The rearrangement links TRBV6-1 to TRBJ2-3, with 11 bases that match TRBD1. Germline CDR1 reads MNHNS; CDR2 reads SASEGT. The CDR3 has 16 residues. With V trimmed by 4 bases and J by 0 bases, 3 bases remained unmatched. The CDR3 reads CASSGGQGASTDTQYF. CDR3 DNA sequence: TGTGCCAGCAGTGGAGGACAGGGGGCTAGCACAGATACGCAGTATTTT.

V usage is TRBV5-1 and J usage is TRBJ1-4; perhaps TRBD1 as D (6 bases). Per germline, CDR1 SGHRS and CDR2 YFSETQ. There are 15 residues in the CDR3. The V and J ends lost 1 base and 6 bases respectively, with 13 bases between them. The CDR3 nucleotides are TGCGCCAGCAGCTTGTCTGACAGGTCGGATGAAAAACTGTTTTTT. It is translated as CASSLSDRSDEKLFF.

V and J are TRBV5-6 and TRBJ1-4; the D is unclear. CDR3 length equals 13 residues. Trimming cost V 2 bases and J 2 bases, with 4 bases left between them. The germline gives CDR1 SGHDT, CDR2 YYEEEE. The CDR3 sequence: CASSFGTNEKLFF. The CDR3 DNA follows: TGTGCCAGCAGCTTTGGGACTAATGAAAAACTGTTTTTT.

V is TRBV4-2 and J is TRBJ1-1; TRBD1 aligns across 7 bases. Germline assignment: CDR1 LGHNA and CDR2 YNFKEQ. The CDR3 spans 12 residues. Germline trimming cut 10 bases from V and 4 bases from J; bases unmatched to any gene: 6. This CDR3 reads CATEGAGTEAFF. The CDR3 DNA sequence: TGTGCCACGGAGGGGGCGGGCACTGAAGCTTTCTTT.